This paragraph reports one T cell receptor (beta chain). Its target is not known. TCRdb called the reads again in MiXCR, with one record for every CDR3 protein. The repertoire holds tens of thousands of distinct CDR3 sequences, with about 20% as singletons. This entry comes from a study of type 1 regulatory T cells. About the research overall: This in vitro CD4 product, T-allo10, is enriched for Tr1 cells and alloantigen-specific.

The study's findings and limits: Tr1 cells had a more restricted TCR repertoire than non-Tr1 cells.

The CDR3 has 15 amino acids. V was trimmed by 4 bases and J by 1 base, leaving 15 bases between them. Germline lookup yields CDR1 SGHRS and CDR2 YFSETQ. The clonotype comes from a human donor in good health. Sequencing was done on a sample of cultured type 1 regulatory T (Tr1) cells, either the whole culture or a sorted fraction (not recorded which). V is TRBV5-1 and J is TRBJ2-7; TRBD2 is a possible D gene (6 bases). In nucleotides, the CDR3 is TGCGCCAGCAGCCTCGGGGGTCCGGAGTCCTACGAGCAGTACTTC. Protein: CASSLGGPESYEQYF.